The following is a T cell receptor (beta chain) sequence with its context. With a J-beta primer mix and a sample-barcoded 5' primer, a second PCR ran 7 to 11 cycles. TCRdb used MiXCR to reprocess the 5' RACE reads, holding one entry per CDR3 protein. The sample lists about 1.4 million distinct CDR3 sequences; approximately 59% were seen once. This entry comes from a study of blood T cells in healthy people across ages. This CDR3 is built from 13 residues. Germline V gene sequence: CDR1 DFQATT, CDR2 SNEGSKA (reference sequence). The J segment lost 4 bases and the V segment lost 1 base, leaving 4 bases of the junction unmatched.

The rearrangement links TRBV20-1 to TRBJ2-7; TRBD2 matches at 7 bases. The sequenced material came from blood. The clonotype originates from a man younger than 35 in good health. CDR3 DNA sequence: TGCAGTGCTAGAGGGCGGGAGAGGTACGAGCAGTACTTC. Translating gives CSARGRERYEQYF.